The 32 T cell receptor beta chains listed next were all sequenced from one sample in a study of shared clonotypes between healthy human individuals. TCRdb's table, derived via immunoSEQ multiplex PCR, lists solely in-frame clones and lacks some. This sample has about 470,000 clones; 70% to 80% occur once, and the top ten carry approximately 13%. Sequencing was carried out using PBMCs. The receptors were sampled from a woman in her 40s in good health. Some clones in this sample may be carry-over from other donors' samples.

The CDR3 sequence is CAISESIYEQYF. CDR3 DNA: TGTGCCATCAGTGAGTCGATTTACGAGCAGTACTTC. V and J are TRBV10-3 and TRBJ2-7; D is uncertain. Germline CDR1 is ENHRY and CDR2 is SYGVKD. This CDR3 spans 12 amino acids. V was pared by 0 bases and J by 4 bases, with 4 bases between.

The genes are TRBV11-2 and TRBJ2-7, with D tentatively TRBD2 (5 bases). Trimming pared 2 bases from V and 3 bases from J, leaving 11 bases between. This CDR3 comprises 14 residues. Germline lookup yields CDR1 SGHAT and CDR2 FQNNGV. The CDR3: CASSLFAGLYEQYF. The CDR3 nucleotides read TGTGCCAGCAGCTTATTCGCGGGCCTCTACGAGCAGTACTTC.

The chain has TRBV4-1 and TRBJ2-2; possible D gene TRBD1, 6 bases. The germline V gene has CDR1 MGHRA and CDR2 YSYEKL. This CDR3 is 12 amino acids long. V dropped 6 bases and J dropped 9 bases, with 11 bases sitting between them. CDR3: CASSPTGRELFF. CDR3 in DNA: TGCGCCAGCAGTCCGACAGGCAGGGAGCTGTTTTTT.

The chain employs TRBV11-2 and TRBJ2-1, with 8 bases identical to TRBD1. Germline CDR1 SGHAT, CDR2 FQNNGV. Trimming cost V 7 bases and J 7 bases; bases outside gene matches: 12. CDR3 length equals 15 residues. CDR3 in amino acids: CASNKGQGAPNEQFF. CDR3 nucleotide sequence: TGTGCCAGCAACAAAGGCCAGGGGGCACCGAATGAGCAGTTCTTC.

This clone came up once. A read error may account for a junction end that differs from germline. The chain uses TRBV7-7 and TRBJ2-7; no clear D gene. The CDR3 runs 13 residues. CDR1 and CDR2 from the germline V gene are SSHAT and FNYEAQ (reference sequence). CDR3 loop: CASSRALGYEQYF. The CDR3 coding sequence is TGTGCTAGCAGCAGAGCGCTTGGGTACGAGCAGTACTTC. The whole variable domain, remainder taken from reference TRBV7-7 and TRBJ2-7, is GAGVSQSPRYKVTKRGQDVTLRCDPISSHATLYWYQQALGQGPEFLTYFNYEAQPDKSGLPSDRFSAERPEGSISTLTIQRTEQRDSAMYRCASSRALGYEQYFGPGTRLTVT.

This chain connects TRBV11-2 to TRBJ1-1; no clear D. The CDR3 is 14 amino acids. Germline values: CDR1 SGHAT, CDR2 FQNNGV. V lost 5 bases to trimming and J lost 5 bases, with 15 bases between them. CDR3: CASSPTASGTEAFF. The CDR3 nucleotides read TGTGCCAGCAGCCCCACAGCGTCGGGGACTGAAGCTTTCTTT.

The chain joins TRBV19 to TRBJ2-3, with 8 bases identical to TRBD2. This CDR3 has 16 amino acids. V was clipped by 5 bases and J by 4 bases; unmatched bases: 11. Germline lookup yields CDR1 LNHDA and CDR2 SQIVND (reference sequence). The CDR3 here is CASSATAGAVADTQYF. CDR3 DNA: TGTGCCAGTAGTGCCACAGCGGGAGCGGTGGCAGATACGCAGTATTTT.

Comment on this clone: The sample holds other DNA sequences that translate to the same CDR3. This chain joins TRBV28 and TRBJ2-3; D remains unclear. CDR3 length: 13 amino acids. CDR1 and CDR2 (germline): MDHEN, SYDVKM. With 6 bases removed from V and 1 base from J, the gap between germline ends came to 8 bases. DNA for the CDR3: TGTGCCAGCAGCCTGGACCGCACAGATACGCAGTATTTT. Protein product: CASSLDRTDTQYF. Drawing the rest from reference TRBV28 and TRBJ2-3, the complete variable domain is DVKVTQSSRYLVKRTGEKVFLECVQDMDHENMFWYRQDPGLGLRLIYFSYDVKMKEKGDIPEGYSVSREKKERFSLILESASTNQTSMYLCASSLDRTDTQYFGPGTRLTVL.

The V gene is TRBV15, the J gene TRBJ2-3; D is perhaps TRBD1 (5 bases). The CDR3 has 13 residues. Trimming shortened V by 0 bases and J by 6 bases, and 7 bases separated the two germline ends. Germline V gives CDR1 LNHNV, CDR2 YYDKDF (reference sequence). CDR3 DNA sequence: TGTGCCACCAGCAGAGATAAGGGGGATACGCAGTATTTT. Its protein product is CATSRDKGDTQYF.

The CDR3 here is CASSIGAGTGVQPQHF. The DNA for the CDR3 is TGTGCCAGTAGTATTGGAGCCGGGACAGGGGTTCAGCCCCAGCATTTT. The rearrangement joins TRBV19 to TRBJ1-5; 10 nucleotides line up with TRBD1. V trimming: 3 bases; J trimming: 6 bases; junction bases outside the gene matches: 8. The CDR3 is 16 amino acids. CDR1 is LNHDA, CDR2 SQIVND, per germline (reference sequence).

The chain links TRBV30 to TRBJ2-7; 12 bases agree with TRBD2. V dropped 3 bases and J dropped 3; count of bases not matched to a gene: 9. This CDR3 spans 16 amino acids. Germline lookup yields CDR1 GTSNPN and CDR2 SVGIG (reference sequence). CDR3 sequence: CAWRWAPLAGGYEQYF. The CDR3 DNA reads as TGTGCCTGGAGGTGGGCCCCACTAGCGGGAGGCTACGAGCAGTACTTC.

The chain is built from TRBV9 and TRBJ2-1; 8 nucleotides agree with TRBD2. Germline CDR1 is SGDLS and CDR2 is YYNGEE. The CDR3 totals 15 residues. With V trimmed by 6 bases and J by 9 bases, 14 bases remained unmatched. CDR3 nucleotides: TGTGCCAGCACCCCCGGGACTAGTACTTTAGGTGAGCAGTTCTTC. This gives the protein CASTPGTSTLGEQFF.

V gene TRBV28 combines with J gene TRBJ1-2; possible D gene TRBD1, 6 bases. V was trimmed by 4 bases and J by 5 bases, leaving 11 bases between them. The CDR3 is made up of 13 amino acids. Germline values: CDR1 MDHEN, CDR2 SYDVKM. The CDR3 reads CASSSGGLYGYTF. CDR3 DNA sequence: TGTGCCAGCAGTTCCGGGGGCTTATATGGCTACACCTTC.

The chain uses TRBV7-9 and TRBJ1-1, with TRBD1 identical over 8 bases. The ends lost 5 bases at V and 3 bases at J; junction bases unmatched: 8. The CDR3 runs 15 residues. Germline V gene lookup returns CDR1 SEHNR and CDR2 FQNEAQ (reference sequence). The CDR3 sequence: CASSPGTGWDTEAFF. DNA for the CDR3: TGTGCCAGCAGCCCAGGGACAGGTTGGGACACTGAAGCTTTCTTT.

The sample holds a few counts of this clone. The CDR3 region has the DNA TGTGCCAGCAGCTTAACCCCAAACACTGAAGCTTTCTTT. Its protein product is CASSLTPNTEAFF. The chain carries TRBV7-9 and TRBJ1-1, with D unclear. This CDR3 region has 13 residues. In germline, CDR1 is SEHNR, CDR2 FQNEAQ (reference sequence). Trimming pared 2 bases from V and 2 bases from J, leaving 6 bases between.

Comment on this clone: Other nucleotide sequences in the sample specify the same CDR3. The genes are TRBV9 and TRBJ2-7; D not certain. Trimming took off 0 bases at V and 2 bases at J, with 9 bases between the two ends. The V gene's germline CDR1 is SGDLS and CDR2 YYNGEE. This CDR3 region has 14 residues. The CDR3 DNA reads as TGTGCCAGCAGCGTAGGGGTAGGGCCCTACGAGCAGTACTTC. It yields the protein CASSVGVGPYEQYF.

The V call is TRBV6-1, the J call TRBJ2-4, with D perhaps matching TRBD1 or TRBD2 (5 bases each). The CDR3 runs 15 residues. Germline V lookup: CDR1 MNHNS, CDR2 SASEGT. The V gene lost 8 bases and the J gene lost 2 bases, with 16 bases spanning the gap. The CDR3 is CASGWGMGTKNIQYF. The CDR3 nucleotides are TGTGCCAGCGGTTGGGGGATGGGTACCAAAAACATTCAGTACTTC.

The table lists this clone with a few counts. The chain links TRBV9 to TRBJ2-5; D gene unclear. The germline V gene has CDR1 SGDLS and CDR2 YYNGEE. This CDR3 comprises 15 residues. Trimming stripped 0 bases from V and 0 bases from J, with 9 bases between. CDR3 DNA: TGTGCCAGCAGCGTAGAAGGGTCCAACCAAGAGACCCAGTACTTC. It yields the protein CASSVEGSNQETQYF. Together with reference TRBV9 and TRBJ2-5, the CDR3 gives the full variable domain: DSGVTQTPKHLITATGQRVTLRCSPRSGDLSVYWYQQSLDQGLQFLIQYYNGEERAKGNILERFSAQQFPDLHSELNLSSLELGDSALYFCASSVEGSNQETQYFGPGTRLLVL.

The chain employs TRBV6-5 and TRBJ2-1; D gene ambiguous. The germline V and J ends were trimmed by 4 bases and 2 bases, with 9 bases remaining between them. Germline V CDR1 and CDR2: MNHEY, SVGAGI. This CDR3 has 14 residues. The CDR3 DNA reads TGTGCCAGCAGTTTAGGGAACACCTACAATGAGCAGTTCTTC. Amino acid sequence: CASSLGNTYNEQFF.

The chain has TRBV5-6 and TRBJ2-1; D remains ambiguous. Trimming took off 1 base at V and 5 bases at J, with 10 bases between the two ends. The germline V gene has CDR1 SGHDT and CDR2 YYEEEE. There are 14 residues in the CDR3. The CDR3 DNA reads as TGTGCCAGCAGCTTGCGACACCCCAACAATGAGCAGTTCTTC. It is translated as CASSLRHPNNEQFF. Based on the CDR3 plus reference TRBV5-6 and TRBJ2-1, the full variable domain is DAGVTQSPTHLIKTRGQQVTLRCSPKSGHDTVSWYQQALGQGPQFIFQYYEEEERQRGNFPDRFSGHQFPNYSSELNVNALLLGDSALYLCASSLRHPNNEQFFGPGTRLTVL.

The rearrangement links TRBV10-2 to TRBJ1-5; D is unresolved. There are 14 residues in the CDR3. Germline-derived CDR1 and CDR2 are WSHSY and SAAADI. V was shortened by 2 bases and J by 5 bases, with 10 bases between the two germline ends. The CDR3 DNA reads as TGCGCCAGCAGTGAGCAGCCGAATTATCAGCCCCAGCATTTT. It is translated as CASSEQPNYQPQHF.

V usage is TRBV19 and J usage is TRBJ1-5, with unresolved D. The CDR3 spans 14 residues. Per germline, CDR1 LNHDA and CDR2 SQIVND (reference sequence). Trimming took 2 bases from V and 6 from J, leaving 11 bases between them. The CDR3 is CASSINFPGQPQHF. In DNA, the CDR3 is TGTGCCAGTAGTATAAATTTCCCGGGTCAGCCCCAGCATTTT.

This rearrangement joins TRBV6-5 to TRBJ2-3, with 10 bases aligning to TRBD1. The CDR3 runs to 16 residues. Trimming at V came to 0 bases and at J to 4 bases, leaving 4 bases not matched to a gene. Germline CDR1 is MNHEY and CDR2 is SVGAGI. The CDR3 is CASSYSGTGVADTQYF. CDR3 DNA sequence: TGTGCCAGCAGTTACTCCGGGACAGGGGTTGCAGATACGCAGTATTTT.

This clone has a single count. The rearrangement links TRBV6-6 to TRBJ1-2; no definite D call. The CDR3 is made up of 11 amino acids. Germline assignment: CDR1 MNHNY and CDR2 SVGAGI (reference sequence). V gave up 5 bases and J gave up 8 bases, with 9 bases separating them. The CDR3 spells CASSTGVGYTF. CDR3 bases: TGTGCCAGCAGTACCGGGGTCGGCTACACCTTC.

This rearrangement joins TRBV11-2 to TRBJ2-1, with TRBD2 matching over 8 bases. The CDR3 is 15 amino acids. CDR1 SGHAT and CDR2 FQNNGV come from the germline V gene. V shed 5 bases and J 5 bases; nucleotides not matched to a gene: 8. As DNA, the CDR3 is TGTGCCAGCAGCCCGGGGGGACTAGGACACAATGAGCAGTTCTTC. Protein sequence: CASSPGGLGHNEQFF.

The chain uses TRBV11-2 and TRBJ2-5; 13 nucleotides align to TRBD2. The CDR3 contains 16 residues. Per germline, CDR1 SGHAT and CDR2 FQNNGV. Losses at the gene ends were 1 base for V and 6 bases for J; bases not matched to a gene: 5. This chain's CDR3 is CASSLGTSGSGKTQYF. The CDR3 nucleotides read TGTGCCAGCAGCTTAGGGACTAGCGGGAGTGGAAAGACCCAGTACTTC.

The chain is built from TRBV7-9 and TRBJ2-3; no reliable D call. CDR1 is SEHNR, CDR2 FQNEAQ, per germline (reference sequence). The CDR3 is 13 residues long. Trimming shortened V by 0 bases and J by 14 bases, and 15 bases separated the two germline ends. CDR3: CASSLAPDHVPYF. The CDR3 DNA reads as TGTGCCAGCAGCTTAGCCCCGGATCATGTCCCGTATTTT.

The V and J genes are TRBV5-1 and TRBJ2-7, with 7 bases aligning to TRBD2. This CDR3 is built from 15 residues. Trimming removed 8 bases from V and 4 bases from J; junction bases left unmatched: 15. The germline V gene has CDR1 SGHRS and CDR2 YFSETQ. The DNA for the CDR3 is TGCGCCAGATTTTATCTTGCTAGCGGATCGTACGAGCAGTACTTC. Amino acid sequence: CARFYLASGSYEQYF.

V is TRBV30 and J is TRBJ1-1; D uncertain. V lost 0 bases, J lost 1 base, and 15 bases lay in between. This CDR3 spans 16 amino acids. The germline gives CDR1 GTSNPN, CDR2 SVGIG (reference sequence). This CDR3 reads CAWSVLGVFENTEAFF. The CDR3 DNA follows: TGTGCCTGGAGTGTACTGGGCGTGTTCGAGAACACTGAAGCTTTCTTT.

The CDR3 here is CASSGRQGKFF. The CDR3 region has the DNA TGTGCCAGCAGCGGACGGCAGGGGAAGTTCTTT. V is TRBV11-3 and J is TRBJ1-1, with D possibly matching TRBD1 (6 bases). Germline CDR1 SGHNT, CDR2 YENEEA. The length of the CDR3 is 11 residues. Trimming stripped 5 bases from V and 14 bases from J, with 15 bases between.

This rearrangement joins TRBV7-7 to TRBJ2-1; no clear D gene. Trimming removed 2 bases at V and 2 bases at J, with 4 bases between. This CDR3 spans 13 amino acids. The germline gives CDR1 SSHAT, CDR2 FNYEAQ (reference sequence). The CDR3 loop is CASSLNPYNEQFF. DNA of the CDR3: TGTGCCAGCAGCTTAAACCCCTACAATGAGCAGTTCTTC.

The chain joins TRBV15 to TRBJ1-4, with D maybe TRBD1 (5 bases). Germline CDR1 LNHNV, CDR2 YYDKDF (reference sequence). The length of the CDR3 is 16 residues. V lost 1 base and J 8 bases, leaving 17 bases between the germline ends. CDR3 in amino acids: CATSRGPQGFREKLFF. CDR3 sequence (DNA): TGTGCCACCAGCAGAGGTCCCCAGGGATTTCGGGAAAAACTGTTTTTT.